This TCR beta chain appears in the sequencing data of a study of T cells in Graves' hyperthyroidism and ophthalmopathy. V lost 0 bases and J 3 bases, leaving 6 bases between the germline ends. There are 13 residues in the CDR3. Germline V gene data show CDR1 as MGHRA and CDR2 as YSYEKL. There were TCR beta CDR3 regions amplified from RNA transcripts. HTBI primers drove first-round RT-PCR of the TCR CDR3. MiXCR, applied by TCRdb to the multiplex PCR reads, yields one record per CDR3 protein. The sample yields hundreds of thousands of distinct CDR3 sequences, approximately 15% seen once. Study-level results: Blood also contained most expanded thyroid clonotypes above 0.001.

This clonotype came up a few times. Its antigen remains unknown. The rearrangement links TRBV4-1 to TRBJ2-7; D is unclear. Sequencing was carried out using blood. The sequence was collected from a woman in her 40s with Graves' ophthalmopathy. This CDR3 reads CASSQEKGYEQYF. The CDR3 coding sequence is TGCGCCAGCAGCCAAGAAAAAGGCTACGAGCAGTACTTC.